This T cell receptor beta chain was identified in a study of OX40 agonist ivuxolimab in advanced cancers. The assay was immunoSEQ multiplex PCR, and TCRdb's table has in-frame clones only and misses some. The sample includes roughly 38,000 clones, approximately 86% of them seen just once. This clone was observed once. V trimming: 2 bases; J trimming: 8 bases; junction bases outside the gene matches: 5. Germline V gene sequence: CDR1 SGDLS, CDR2 YYNGEE. This CDR3 contains 15 residues. The rearrangement uses TRBV9 and TRBJ2-1, with TRBD2 matching 12 bases. This TCR derives from an adult with an advanced solid tumor such as melanoma, head and neck, liver or kidney cancer. The sample was CD4+ or CD8+ T cells sorted from blood, taken in a trial of the OX40 agonist ivuxolimab. The CDR3 DNA sequence: TGTGCCAGCAGCGTCCGACTAGCGGGAGCCGATGAGCAGTTCTTC. Amino acids: CASSVRLAGADEQFF.